This TCR beta chain was profiled in a study of cytomegalovirus exposure and HLA in healthy donors. Germline V gives CDR1 SGHRS, CDR2 YFSETQ. There are 15 residues in the CDR3. V gave up 2 bases and J gave up 4 bases; unmatched junction bases: 8. Repertoires were generated with immunoSEQ multiplex PCR, while TCRdb's copy carries only in-frame clones and drops some. This table holds 65,000 to 90,000 clones, 85% to 95% found once. The receptor was derived from a man between 18 and 29 years old in good health and CMV-seronegative. Input material: PBMCs. The chain combines TRBV5-1 with TRBJ2-5, with 7 nucleotides matching TRBD2. The CDR3 loop reads CASSFSGTNLETQYF. The DNA of the CDR3 is TGCGCCAGCAGCTTCTCCGGGACTAATCTAGAGACCCAGTACTTC.